This T cell receptor beta chain was captured in a study of blood T cell repertoires in COVID-19. As for the study in general: Samples taken during acute and convalescent COVID-19 were collected in the United States, Italy and Spain.

Only in-frame clones appear in the TCRdb table, and some are missing; sequencing was by immunoSEQ multiplex PCR. The table has around 230,000 clones, more than 75% seen once; the top ten hold 3% to 4%. Germline values: CDR1 SEHNR, CDR2 FQNEAQ (reference sequence). The CDR3 consists of 13 residues. The V end lost 6 bases, the J end lost 3 bases, and 9 bases lay between the germline ends. The study assigned cohorts using participant-reported clinical history. The source material was PBMCs or T cells enriched from blood (not recorded which). This sequence originates from a woman aged 40 to 50 with acute COVID-19. This rearrangement joins TRBV7-9 to TRBJ2-4; D ambiguous. The CDR3 region is CASSSTDKNIQYF. The DNA of the CDR3 is TGTGCCAGCAGTTCAACAGACAAAAACATTCAGTACTTC.